These 13 T cell receptor beta chains came from one sample sequenced in a study of T-cell reconstitution after alpha-beta-depleted transplantation in children. As it was prepared, the TCRbeta library received unique molecular identifiers. TCRdb reprocessed the PCR reads via MiXCR and lists one record per CDR3 protein. This sample carries 640,000 or so distinct CDR3 sequences, 16% of them seen once, and the ten largest clones take under 1.2%. The sequencing here drew on PBMCs from the stem cell graft donor, taken from the stem cell graft. The receptors shown here come from a human donor who donated a stem cell graft to a child with acute myeloid leukemia.

This clonotype was detected many times. J is TRBJ2-2 and V is TRBV7-2; D perhaps matches TRBD1 (6 bases). Germline-derived CDR1 and CDR2 are SGHTA and FQGNSA. The V end was cut by 1 base, the J end by 9 bases, with 9 bases between. The length of the CDR3 is 13 residues. In nucleotides, the CDR3 is TGTGCCAGCAGCTTAGTCAGGGGAAGGGAGCTGTTTTTT. Its translation: CASSLVRGRELFF.

This clonotype was recorded a few times. This chain uses TRBV2 with TRBJ2-7, with D possibly TRBD1 on 5 matching bases. The germline CDR1 and CDR2 sequences are SNHLY and FYNNEI. V was clipped by 2 bases and J by 0 bases, with 20 bases between them. This CDR3 has 18 residues. CDR3 nucleotide sequence: TGTGCCAGCAGTGAAATCTGGGCCTCGACCGACAGCTCCTACGAGCAGTACGTC. Its protein product is CASSEIWASTDSSYEQYV.

This clonotype showed up just a few times. The chain has TRBV15 and TRBJ1-3; 8 bases align to TRBD1. With 8 bases clipped from V and 0 bases from J, the junction kept 6 bases outside the gene matches. This CDR3 has 15 residues. Germline V gives CDR1 LNHNV, CDR2 YYDKDF (reference sequence). CDR3 region: CATSTGASSGNTIYF. The CDR3 DNA follows: TGTGCCACCTCGACAGGGGCCTCCTCTGGAAACACCATATATTTT.

This clonotype has more than one count but fewer than ten. CDR3 amino acids: CASSLSRGGPDTQYF. The CDR3 DNA reads TGTGCCAGCAGCTTAAGTCGGGGGGGCCCAGATACGCAGTATTTT. This chain uses TRBV7-2 with TRBJ2-3; 8 bases line up with TRBD2. The CDR3 extends over 15 amino acids. Germline assignment: CDR1 SGHTA and CDR2 FQGNSA. V gave up 2 bases and J gave up 4 bases; unmatched junction bases: 5.

This clonotype has a handful of counts. The CDR3 DNA is TGTGCCAGCAGTTTGGGGGGGAAGTGGACTGAAGCTTTCTTT. Translation: CASSLGGKWTEAFF. The V gene is TRBV12-3 or TRBV12-4, the J gene TRBJ1-1; a weak D match, TRBD1 (5 bases). V dropped 3 bases and J dropped 5 bases, with 13 bases sitting between them. CDR3 size: 14 residues.

This sequence joins TRBV28 and TRBJ1-2, with 9 bases aligning to TRBD1. The CDR3 contains 15 residues. After removal of 8 bases from V and 4 bases from J, the junction contained 11 bases not matched to a gene. Germline CDR1 is MDHEN and CDR2 is SYDVKM. The CDR3 DNA sequence: TGTGCCAGCCGTGAACCGGGACAGGGAAGCTATGGCTACACCTTC. It codes for CASREPGQGSYGYTF.

This rearrangement joins TRBV12-3 or TRBV12-4 to TRBJ1-6; no clear D gene. V lost 3 bases to trimming and J lost 11 bases, with 11 bases between them. CDR3 length: 13 residues. The CDR3 DNA is TGTGCCAGCAGTTTCTCGGGCAGCGCACCCCTCCACTTT. This sequence encodes CASSFSGSAPLHF.

This chain connects TRBV7-4 to TRBJ2-3, with TRBD2 as a possible D gene (6 bases). There are 18 residues in the CDR3. The V and J ends lost 1 base and 1 base respectively, with 18 bases between them. The V gene's germline CDR1 is SGHVT and CDR2 SQSDAQ. The CDR3 is CASSLGVWRGEGTDTQYF. The DNA for the CDR3 is TGTGCCAGCAGCTTAGGGGTGTGGAGGGGTGAAGGCACAGATACGCAGTATTTT.

The chain combines TRBV5-1 with TRBJ1-1; D might be TRBD1 (5 bases). This CDR3 has 12 amino acids. The V gene's germline CDR1 is SGHRS and CDR2 YFSETQ. V shed 4 bases and J shed 11 bases, with 15 bases lying between them. DNA of the CDR3: TGCGCCAGCAGCACGGAGGGGCAGACGGCTTTCTTT. As protein: CASSTEGQTAFF. The full variable domain, with the rest looked up from reference TRBV5-1 and TRBJ1-1, is KAGVTQTPRYLIKTRGQQVTLSCSPISGHRSVSWYQQTPGQGLQFLFEYFSETQRNKGNFPGRFSGRQFSNSRSEMNVSTLELGDSALYLCASSTEGQTAFFGQGTRLTVV.

In the case of this clonotype: A much larger clone lies one base from this, so it may be a read error. CDR3 bases: TGTGCCAGCACCACTGAGACAGGGGAAGCTTTCTTT. Its protein is CASTTETGEAFF. V usage is TRBV7-9 and J usage is TRBJ1-1; 7 bases agree with TRBD1. Germline lookup yields CDR1 SEHNR and CDR2 FQNEAQ (reference sequence). The CDR3 is 12 amino acids. The junction had 7 bases not matched to a gene; V was cut back by 7 bases and J by 8 bases.

The rearrangement joins TRBV28 to TRBJ2-1, with 7 bases lining up with TRBD2. Germline-derived CDR1 and CDR2 are MDHEN and SYDVKM. The CDR3 spans 14 residues. V lost 7 bases and J lost 3; bases outside the gene matches: 6. In DNA, the CDR3 is TGTGCCAGCATTTACGGGGGGAACTACAATGAGCAGTTCTTC. Protein sequence: CASIYGGNYNEQFF.

The chain couples TRBV28 to TRBJ2-7; 11 positions match TRBD2. V lost 5 bases to trimming and J lost 4 bases; unmatched junction nucleotides: 7. The CDR3 covers 15 residues. The germline V gene has CDR1 MDHEN and CDR2 SYDVKM. CDR3 nucleotides: TGTGCCAGCAGTGCCGGGACTAGCGGTGGATACGAGCAGTACGTC. Its protein is CASSAGTSGGYEQYV.

This clonotype was seen a few times. The V gene is TRBV20-1, the J gene TRBJ2-3; 9 bases line up with TRBD2. The germline gives CDR1 DFQATT, CDR2 SNEGSKA (reference sequence). V lost 5 bases and J lost 2; bases outside the gene matches: 2. The CDR3 extends over 13 amino acids. The CDR3 loop reads CSALAGVTDTQYF. The CDR3 nucleotides read TGCAGTGCTTTAGCGGGGGTCACAGATACGCAGTATTTT.